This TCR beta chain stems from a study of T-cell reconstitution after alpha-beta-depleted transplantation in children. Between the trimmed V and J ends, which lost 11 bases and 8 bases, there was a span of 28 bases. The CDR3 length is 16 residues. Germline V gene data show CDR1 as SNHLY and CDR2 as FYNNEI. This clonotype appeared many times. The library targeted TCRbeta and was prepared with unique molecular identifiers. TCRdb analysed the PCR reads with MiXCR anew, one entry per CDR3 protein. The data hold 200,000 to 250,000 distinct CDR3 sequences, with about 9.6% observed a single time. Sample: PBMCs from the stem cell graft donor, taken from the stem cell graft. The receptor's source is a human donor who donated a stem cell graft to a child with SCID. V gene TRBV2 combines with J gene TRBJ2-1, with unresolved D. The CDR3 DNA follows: TGTGCCTCCAGATATCCCGCTACCTCAACCCTGGATGAGCAGTTCTTC. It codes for CASRYPATSTLDEQFF. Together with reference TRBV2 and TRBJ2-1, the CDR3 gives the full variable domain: EPEVTQTPSHQVTQMGQEVILRCVPISNHLYFYWYRQILGQKVEFLVSFYNNEISEKSEIFDDQFSVERPDGSNFTLKIRSTKLEDSAMYFCASRYPATSTLDEQFFGPGTRLTVL.